This T cell receptor beta chain was captured by sequencing in a study of blood T cells in healthy people across ages. PCR was performed a second time for about 7 to 12 cycles using a sample-barcoded 5' primer and a J-beta primer mix. TCRdb itself ran the 5' RACE reads through MiXCR, one entry per CDR3 protein. The table records about 1.4 million distinct CDR3 sequences, 59% of them present only once. With 8 bases removed from V and 2 bases from J, the gap between germline ends came to 8 bases. Germline assignment: CDR1 MNHEY and CDR2 SVGAGI. The CDR3 extends over 12 amino acids. Study-wide points: The recorded TCR beta diversity per million T cells decreased in a roughly linear manner with age. TCR beta diversity correlated strongly with naive T cell percentage.

Drawing of peripheral blood yielded 8.5 to 10 milliliters from each donor. Note on this clonotype: The target antigen is unknown.

This receptor was taken from a man younger than 30 in good health. This sequence joins TRBV6-5 and TRBJ2-3, with D tentatively TRBD1 (5 bases). Sequenced sample: blood. The CDR3 reads CASFRDTDTQYF. CDR3 bases: TGTGCCAGCTTCAGGGACACAGATACGCAGTATTTT.